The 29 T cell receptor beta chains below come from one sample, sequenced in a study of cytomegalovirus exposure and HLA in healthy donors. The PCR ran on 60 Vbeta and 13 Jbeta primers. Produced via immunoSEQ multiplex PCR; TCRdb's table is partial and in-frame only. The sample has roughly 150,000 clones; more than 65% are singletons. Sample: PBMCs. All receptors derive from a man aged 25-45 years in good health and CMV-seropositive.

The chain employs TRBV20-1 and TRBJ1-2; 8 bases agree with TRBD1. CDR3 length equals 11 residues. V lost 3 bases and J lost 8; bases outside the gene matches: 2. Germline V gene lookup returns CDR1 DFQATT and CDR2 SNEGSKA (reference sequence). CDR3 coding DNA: TGCAGTGCTAGCAGGGGGCAAGGCTACACCTTC. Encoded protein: CSASRGQGYTF.

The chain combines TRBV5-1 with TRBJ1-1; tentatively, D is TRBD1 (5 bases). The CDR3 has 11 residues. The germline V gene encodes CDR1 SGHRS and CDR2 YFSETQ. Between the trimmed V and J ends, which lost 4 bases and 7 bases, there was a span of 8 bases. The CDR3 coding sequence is TGCGCCAGCAGCCCAGGGAATGAAGCTTTCTTT. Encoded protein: CASSPGNEAFF.

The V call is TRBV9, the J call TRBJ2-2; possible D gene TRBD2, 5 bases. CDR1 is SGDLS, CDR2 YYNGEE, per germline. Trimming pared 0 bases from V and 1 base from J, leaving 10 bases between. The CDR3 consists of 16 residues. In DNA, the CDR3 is TGTGCCAGCAGCGTAGTCGGCGGGCTGAACACCGGGGAGCTGTTTTTT. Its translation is CASSVVGGLNTGELFF.

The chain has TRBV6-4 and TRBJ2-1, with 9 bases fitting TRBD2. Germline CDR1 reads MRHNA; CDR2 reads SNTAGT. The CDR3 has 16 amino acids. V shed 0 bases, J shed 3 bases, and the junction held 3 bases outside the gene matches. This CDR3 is CASSDSSLAGYNEQFF. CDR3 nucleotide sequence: TGTGCCAGCAGTGACTCGTCACTAGCGGGCTACAATGAGCAGTTCTTC.

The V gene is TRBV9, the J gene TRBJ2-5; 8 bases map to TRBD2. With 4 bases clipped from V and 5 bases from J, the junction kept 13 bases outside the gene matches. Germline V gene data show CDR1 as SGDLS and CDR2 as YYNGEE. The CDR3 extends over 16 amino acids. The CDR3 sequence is CASSSGLAGTKETQYF. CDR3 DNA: TGTGCCAGCAGCTCCGGACTAGCAGGCACAAAGGAGACCCAGTACTTC.

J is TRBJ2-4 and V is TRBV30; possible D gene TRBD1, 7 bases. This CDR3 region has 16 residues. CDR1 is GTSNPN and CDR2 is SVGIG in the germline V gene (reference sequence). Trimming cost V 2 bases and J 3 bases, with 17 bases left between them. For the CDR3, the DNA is TGTGCCTGGAGTATACAGGGGAGGTTGGGCAAAAACATTCAGTACTTC. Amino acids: CAWSIQGRLGKNIQYF.

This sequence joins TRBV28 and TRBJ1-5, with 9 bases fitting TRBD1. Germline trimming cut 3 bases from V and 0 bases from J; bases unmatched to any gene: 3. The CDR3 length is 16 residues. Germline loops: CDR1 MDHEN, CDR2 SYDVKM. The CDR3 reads CASSFRDRVSNQPQHF. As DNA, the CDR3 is TGTGCCAGCAGTTTCCGGGACAGGGTTAGCAATCAGCCCCAGCATTTT. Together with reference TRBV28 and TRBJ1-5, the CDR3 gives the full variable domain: DVKVTQSSRYLVKRTGEKVFLECVQDMDHENMFWYRQDPGLGLRLIYFSYDVKMKEKGDIPEGYSVSREKKERFSLILESASTNQTSMYLCASSFRDRVSNQPQHFGDGTRLSIL.

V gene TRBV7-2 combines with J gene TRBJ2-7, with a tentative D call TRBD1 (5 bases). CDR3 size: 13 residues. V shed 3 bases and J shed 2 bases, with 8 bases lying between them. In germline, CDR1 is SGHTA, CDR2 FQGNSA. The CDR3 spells CASSFTGTYEQYF. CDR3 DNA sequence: TGTGCCAGCAGCTTCACAGGTACCTACGAGCAGTACTTC.

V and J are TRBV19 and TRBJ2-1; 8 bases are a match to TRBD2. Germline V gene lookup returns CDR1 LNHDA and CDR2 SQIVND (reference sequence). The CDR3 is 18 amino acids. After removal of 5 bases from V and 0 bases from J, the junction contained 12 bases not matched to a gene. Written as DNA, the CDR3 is TGTGCCAGTAGTCCGGGAGGGGGACTCCTAGGCTCCTACAATGAGCAGTTCTTC. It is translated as CASSPGGGLLGSYNEQFF.

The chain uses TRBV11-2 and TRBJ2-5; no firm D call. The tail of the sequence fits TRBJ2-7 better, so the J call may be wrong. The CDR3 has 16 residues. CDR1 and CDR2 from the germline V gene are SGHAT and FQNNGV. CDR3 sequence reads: CASSLSRTVNSYEQYF. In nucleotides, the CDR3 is TGTGCCAGCAGCCTCAGCCGAACAGTAAACTCCTACGAGCAGTACTTC.

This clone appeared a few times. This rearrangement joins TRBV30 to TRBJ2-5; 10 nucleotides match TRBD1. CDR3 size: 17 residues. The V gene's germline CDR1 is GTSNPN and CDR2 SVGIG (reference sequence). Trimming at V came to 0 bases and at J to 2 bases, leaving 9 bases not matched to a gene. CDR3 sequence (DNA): TGTGCCTGGAGTGTACGGGGACAGGGGTTGGGACAAGAGACCCAGTACTTC. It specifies CAWSVRGQGLGQETQYF.

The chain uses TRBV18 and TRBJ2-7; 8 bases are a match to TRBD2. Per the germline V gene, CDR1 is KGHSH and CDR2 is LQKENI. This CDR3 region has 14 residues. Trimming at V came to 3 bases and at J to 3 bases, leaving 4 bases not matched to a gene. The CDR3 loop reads CASSPRAGVYEQYF. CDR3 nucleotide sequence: TGTGCCAGCTCACCTCGAGCGGGAGTCTACGAGCAGTACTTC.

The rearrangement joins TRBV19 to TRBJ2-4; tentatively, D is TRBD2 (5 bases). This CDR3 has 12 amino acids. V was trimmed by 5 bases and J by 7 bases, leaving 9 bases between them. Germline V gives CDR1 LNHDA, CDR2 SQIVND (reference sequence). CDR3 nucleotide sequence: TGTGCCAGTAGTGGAGGTTCCAACATTCAGTACTTC. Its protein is CASSGGSNIQYF.

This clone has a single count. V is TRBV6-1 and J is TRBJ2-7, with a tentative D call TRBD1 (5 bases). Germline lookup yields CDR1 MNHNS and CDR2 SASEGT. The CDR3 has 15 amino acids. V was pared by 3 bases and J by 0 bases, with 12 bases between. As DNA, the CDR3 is TGTGCCAGCAGTGACTTCGCAGGGCTCTCCTACGAGCAGTACTTC. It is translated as CASSDFAGLSYEQYF.

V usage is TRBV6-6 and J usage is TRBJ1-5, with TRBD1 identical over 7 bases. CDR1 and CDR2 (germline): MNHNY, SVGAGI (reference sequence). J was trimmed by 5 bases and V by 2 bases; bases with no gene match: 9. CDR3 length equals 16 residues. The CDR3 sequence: CASSYPPGQWDQPQHF. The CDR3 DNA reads TGTGCCAGCAGTTACCCCCCGGGACAGTGGGATCAGCCCCAGCATTTT.

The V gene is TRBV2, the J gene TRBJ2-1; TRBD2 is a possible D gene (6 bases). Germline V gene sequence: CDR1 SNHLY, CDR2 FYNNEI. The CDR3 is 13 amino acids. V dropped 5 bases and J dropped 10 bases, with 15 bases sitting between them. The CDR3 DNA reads TGTGCCAGCAGTCTGTATCAAAGCGGGGAGCAGTTCTTC. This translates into CASSLYQSGEQFF.

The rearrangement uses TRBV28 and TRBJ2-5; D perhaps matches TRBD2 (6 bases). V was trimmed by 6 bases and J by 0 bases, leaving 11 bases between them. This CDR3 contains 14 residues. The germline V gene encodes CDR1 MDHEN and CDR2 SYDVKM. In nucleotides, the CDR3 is TGTGCCAGCAGAGAGGCGGGGAACCAAGAGACCCAGTACTTC. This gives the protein CASREAGNQETQYF.

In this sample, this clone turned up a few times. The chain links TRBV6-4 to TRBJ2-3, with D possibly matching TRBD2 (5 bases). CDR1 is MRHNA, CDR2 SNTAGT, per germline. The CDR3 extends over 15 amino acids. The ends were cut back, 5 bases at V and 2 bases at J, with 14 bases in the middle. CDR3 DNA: TGTGCCAGCAGTATTATGTCCGGGGACACAGATACGCAGTATTTT. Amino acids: CASSIMSGDTDTQYF.

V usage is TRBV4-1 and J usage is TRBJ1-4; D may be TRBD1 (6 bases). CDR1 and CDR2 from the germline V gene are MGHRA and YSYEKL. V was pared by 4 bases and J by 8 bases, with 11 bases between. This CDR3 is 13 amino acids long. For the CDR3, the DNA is TGCGCCAGCAGCCCTCAGGGGAAGGAAAAACTGTTTTTT. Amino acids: CASSPQGKEKLFF.

The CDR3 region has the DNA TGCGCCAGCAGCTTGGCGGCGGCGGGCACTGAAGCTTTCTTT. It yields the protein CASSLAAAGTEAFF. V gene TRBV5-1 combines with J gene TRBJ1-1; D not resolved. Germline CDR1 is SGHRS and CDR2 is YFSETQ. The CDR3 consists of 14 residues. Trimming removed 0 bases at V and 4 bases at J, with 10 bases between. Based on the CDR3 plus reference TRBV5-1 and TRBJ1-1, the full variable domain is KAGVTQTPRYLIKTRGQQVTLSCSPISGHRSVSWYQQTPGQGLQFLFEYFSETQRNKGNFPGRFSGRQFSNSRSEMNVSTLELGDSALYLCASSLAAAGTEAFFGQGTRLTVV.

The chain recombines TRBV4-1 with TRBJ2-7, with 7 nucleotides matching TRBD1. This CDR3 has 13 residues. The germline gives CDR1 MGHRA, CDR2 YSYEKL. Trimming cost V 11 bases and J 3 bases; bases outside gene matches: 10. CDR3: CAAPDRAFYEQYF. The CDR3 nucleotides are TGCGCCGCCCCAGACAGGGCATTCTACGAGCAGTACTTC.

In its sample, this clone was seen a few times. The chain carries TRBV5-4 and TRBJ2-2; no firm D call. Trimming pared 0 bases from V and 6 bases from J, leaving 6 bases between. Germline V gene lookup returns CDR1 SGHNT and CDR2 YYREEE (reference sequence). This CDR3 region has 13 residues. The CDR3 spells CASSLALAGELFF. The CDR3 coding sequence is TGTGCCAGCAGCTTGGCGCTAGCCGGGGAGCTGTTTTTT.

The CDR3 here is CASTAQGATNEKLFF. The CDR3 DNA follows: TGTGCCAGTACTGCCCAGGGCGCAACTAATGAAAAACTGTTTTTT. The genes are TRBV19 and TRBJ1-4, with D possibly matching TRBD1 (5 bases). The V gene's germline CDR1 is LNHDA and CDR2 SQIVND (reference sequence). CDR3 size: 15 residues. V was cut by 7 bases and J by 0 bases, with 12 bases left in between.

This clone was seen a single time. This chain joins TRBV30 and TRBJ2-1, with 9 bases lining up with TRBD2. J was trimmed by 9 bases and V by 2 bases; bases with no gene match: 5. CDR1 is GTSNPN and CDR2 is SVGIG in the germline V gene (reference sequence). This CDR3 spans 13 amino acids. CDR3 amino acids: CAWSRTSVSEQFF. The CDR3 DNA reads TGTGCCTGGAGTCGGACTAGCGTGAGTGAGCAGTTCTTC.

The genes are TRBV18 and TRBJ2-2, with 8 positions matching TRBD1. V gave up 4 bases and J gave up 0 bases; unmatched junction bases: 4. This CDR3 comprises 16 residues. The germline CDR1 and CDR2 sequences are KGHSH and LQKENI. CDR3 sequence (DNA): TGTGCCAGCTCACTTCAGGGGGCGCCGAACACCGGGGAGCTGTTTTTT. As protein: CASSLQGAPNTGELFF.

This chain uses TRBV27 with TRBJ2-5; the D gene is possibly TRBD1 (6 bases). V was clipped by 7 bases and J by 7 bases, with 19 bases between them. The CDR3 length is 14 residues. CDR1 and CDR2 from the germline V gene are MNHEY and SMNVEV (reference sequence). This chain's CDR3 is CASIGTGQGRTQYF. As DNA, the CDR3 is TGTGCCAGCATCGGAACAGGGCAGGGTCGGACCCAGTACTTC.

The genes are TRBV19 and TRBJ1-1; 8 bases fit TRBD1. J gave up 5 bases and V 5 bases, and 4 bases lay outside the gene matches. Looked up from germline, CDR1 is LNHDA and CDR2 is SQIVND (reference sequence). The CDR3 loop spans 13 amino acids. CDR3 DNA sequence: TGTGCCAGTAGTCGGACAGGGTGGACTGAAGCTTTCTTT. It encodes CASSRTGWTEAFF.

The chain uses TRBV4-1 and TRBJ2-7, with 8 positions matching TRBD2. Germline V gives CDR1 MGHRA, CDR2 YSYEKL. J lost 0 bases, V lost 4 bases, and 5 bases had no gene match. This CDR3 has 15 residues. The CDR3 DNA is TGCGCCAGCAGCCGCCTAGCGGGTCTCTCCTACGAGCAGTACTTC. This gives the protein CASSRLAGLSYEQYF.

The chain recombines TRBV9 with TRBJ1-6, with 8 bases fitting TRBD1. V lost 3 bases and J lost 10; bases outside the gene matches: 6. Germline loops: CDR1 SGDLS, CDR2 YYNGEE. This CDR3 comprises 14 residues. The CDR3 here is CASSEQDRASPLHF. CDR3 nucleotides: TGTGCCAGCAGCGAGCAGGACAGGGCCTCACCCCTCCACTTT.